These 13 T cell receptor beta chains were all obtained from the same sample, sequenced in a study of identical twins. One entry per CDR3 protein results from TCRdb running MiXCR on the 5' RACE reads. The table records 430,000 or so distinct CDR3 sequences, 20% to 25% of them present only once. This sample also belongs to another study, concerning T cells expressing NK-cell markers.

Sequencing input: CD4+ T cells sorted from blood. These TCRs come from a woman aged 18-29 years in good health.

This clonotype has more than one count but fewer than ten. The chain carries TRBV20-1 and TRBJ2-3; the D is unclear. The germline V gene encodes CDR1 DFQATT and CDR2 SNEGSKA (reference sequence). The germline V and J ends were trimmed by 0 bases and 0 bases, with 10 bases remaining between them. The CDR3 has 15 residues. The CDR3 DNA follows: TGCAGTGCTAGAGATCCAGCGTTGAGCACAGATACGCAGTATTTT. This gives the protein CSARDPALSTDTQYF.

A single count supports this clonotype. CDR3 nucleotides: TGCGCCAGCAGAACCGGGACAGGCAATTACAATGAGCAGTTCTTC. Translation: CASRTGTGNYNEQFF. This chain joins TRBV4-3 and TRBJ2-1, with 8 nucleotides matching TRBD1. The junction had 8 bases not matched to a gene; V was cut back by 6 bases and J by 4 bases. CDR3 size: 15 residues. In germline, CDR1 is LGHNA, CDR2 YSLEER.

The DNA for the CDR3 is TGTGCCAGCAGCCAAACGGGACTAGCGGGGGGGGAGCTGTTTTTT. It codes for CASSQTGLAGGELFF. The V call is TRBV7-2, the J call TRBJ2-2, with TRBD2 matching over 13 bases. The CDR3 length is 15 residues. CDR1 and CDR2 from the germline V gene are SGHTA and FQGNSA. Losses at the gene ends were 5 bases for V and 8 bases for J; bases not matched to a gene: 5.

The chain has TRBV12-3 or TRBV12-4 and TRBJ2-6, with TRBD2 matching over 13 bases. J lost 4 bases, V lost 4 bases, and 4 bases had no gene match. The CDR3 contains 17 residues. The DNA for the CDR3 is TGTGCCAGCAGTTCTACTAGCGGGGGGGTAGGGGCCAACGTCCTGACTTTC. Translation: CASSSTSGGVGANVLTF.

J is TRBJ2-4 and V is TRBV4-2; D ambiguous. Germline V gene lookup returns CDR1 LGHNA and CDR2 YNFKEQ. Trimming took off 0 bases at V and 0 bases at J, with 6 bases between the two ends. CDR3 length: 15 residues. The CDR3 region is CASSQEAGAKNIQYF. The CDR3 DNA follows: TGTGCCAGCAGCCAAGAAGCAGGAGCCAAAAACATTCAGTACTTC.

This clonotype was observed a few times. The chain links TRBV29-1 to TRBJ2-7; D is undetermined. CDR1 is SQVTM and CDR2 is ANQGSEA in the germline V gene. The CDR3 covers 15 residues. Deletions cut 7 bases from V and 0 bases from J, with 19 bases between. The CDR3 loop reads CSAYIGSISSYEQYF. Here the CDR3 DNA reads TGCAGCGCCTACATCGGCAGCATTAGCTCCTACGAGCAGTACTTC.

This rearrangement joins TRBV6-2 or TRBV6-3 to TRBJ2-3, with 11 nucleotides matching TRBD2. The germline gives CDR1 MNHEY, CDR2 SVGEGT. V lost 5 bases, J lost 8 bases, and 9 bases stayed unmatched. The CDR3 length is 15 residues. CDR3 amino acids: CASSRLAGLSSTQYF. Here the CDR3 DNA reads TGTGCCAGCAGTCGACTAGCGGGATTGTCAAGTACGCAGTATTTT.

The V gene is TRBV6-5, the J gene TRBJ2-5; 8 bases are shared with TRBD2. The CDR3 runs to 16 residues. From germline, CDR1 is MNHEY and CDR2 SVGAGI. J gave up 1 base and V 2 bases, and 6 bases lay outside the gene matches. The CDR3 loop reads CASSYRAGGLQETQYF. For the CDR3, the DNA is TGTGCCAGCAGTTACAGGGCGGGGGGCCTCCAAGAGACCCAGTACTTC.

The chain's CDR3 is CAFSFPGVTAGVVYEQYF. As DNA, the CDR3 is TGTGCCTTCAGTTTTCCCGGGGTTACAGCGGGAGTGGTATACGAGCAGTACTTC. The chain employs TRBV12-3 or TRBV12-4 and TRBJ2-7; 8 bases map to TRBD2. This CDR3 contains 18 residues. V lost 11 bases to trimming and J lost 4 bases; unmatched junction nucleotides: 25.

This clonotype has a handful of counts. This chain connects TRBV12-3 or TRBV12-4 to TRBJ2-3; TRBD2 might be the D (5 bases). The CDR3 totals 14 residues. V lost 8 bases to trimming and J lost 6 bases, with 18 bases between them. In DNA form, the CDR3 reads TGTGCCAGCTGCCTGGGCCCCCGAGGGGATACGCAGTATTTT. It translates to CASCLGPRGDTQYF.

This clonotype was seen more than once but under ten times. The CDR3, as DNA: TGTGCCAGCTCACCTACTACCTCCTACGAGCAGTACTTC. This gives the protein CASSPTTSYEQYF. The chain recombines TRBV18 with TRBJ2-7; D not resolved. Per the germline V gene, CDR1 is KGHSH and CDR2 is LQKENI. V shed 3 bases and J shed 0 bases, with 6 bases lying between them. This CDR3 is built from 13 residues.

This clonotype was found a few times. The chain couples TRBV12-3 or TRBV12-4 to TRBJ1-5; the D gene is possibly TRBD1 (5 bases). The CDR3 contains 20 residues. V was trimmed by 3 bases and J by 5 bases, leaving 29 bases between them. CDR3 sequence reads: CASSLRARGAVKERDQPQHF. The CDR3 nucleotides are TGTGCCAGCAGTTTGCGTGCTCGGGGCGCGGTAAAGGAGAGGGATCAGCCCCAGCATTTT.

V gene TRBV20-1 combines with J gene TRBJ2-3, with 7 bases fitting TRBD2. CDR1 DFQATT and CDR2 SNEGSKA come from the germline V gene (reference sequence). V lost 3 bases and J lost 1; bases outside the gene matches: 7. The CDR3 runs to 15 residues. The CDR3 DNA reads as TGCAGTGCTAGGACTGGAGCGGGACGCACAGATACGCAGTATTTT. This codes for CSARTGAGRTDTQYF.